A selection of T cell receptor beta chains follows, all from one sample in a study of T cell repertoires in cytomegalovirus infection. These TCRs are of unknown antigen specificity. TCRdb re-called the reads through MiXCR, storing one row per CDR3 protein. The sample lists 550,000 to 700,000 distinct CDR3 sequences; approximately 40% were seen once. The specimen was cultured PBMCs, collected from culture after CMV antigen stimulation. These receptors were taken from a human donor in good health (CMV status not recorded). Some clones in this sample may be carry-over from other donors' samples. CDR3s include the opening cysteine and the closing phenylalanine or tryptophan. A D gene is named only where the DNA matches it firmly. A row's size may be missing; if present it is once, few, many or a size class.

D gene	clone size	J gene	V gene	CDR3 DNA	CDR3 protein
TRBD1	-	TRBJ2-2	TRBV15	TGTGCCACCAGCCGCAGACAGGGTAACACCGGGGAGCTGTTTTTT	CATSRRQGNTGELFF
TRBD1	few	TRBJ1-1	TRBV18	TGTGCCAGCTCACCGCCCTCTCAGGGGGCGGGGGTGAACACTGAAGCTTTCTTT	CASSPPSQGAGVNTEAFF
-	-	TRBJ2-5	TRBV24-1	TGTGCCACCAGTGAACGGCGGGGCTACCAAGAGACCCAGTACTTC	CATSERRGYQETQYF
-	-	TRBJ1-1	TRBV2	TGTGCCAGCAGAAGGACTGAAGCTTTCTTT	CASRRTEAFF
-	-	TRBJ2-7	TRBV12-3/TRBV12-4	TGTGCCAGCAGAAGCTCGGGGAAGGCATCCTCCTACGAGCAGTACTTC	CASRSSGKASSYEQYF
TRBD1	-	TRBJ2-7	TRBV28	TGTGCCAGCAGTTTCCCCGACAGGGACCCCTACGAGCAGTACTTC	CASSFPDRDPYEQYF
-	-	TRBJ2-1	TRBV7-2	TGTGCCAGCAGCCCTGCCGGTACAGAAGTATACAATGAGCAGTTCTTC	CASSPAGTEVYNEQFF
TRBD2	-	TRBJ2-7	TRBV5-4	TGTGCCAGCAGCGGTGGGGGTAGCGGGGGTTACGAGCAGTACTTC	CASSGGGSGGYEQYF
-	few	TRBJ2-3	TRBV5-4	TGTGCCAGCAGCGGGCCGGACCAGATAGGAGGCACAGATACGCAGTATTTT	CASSGPDQIGGTDTQYF
-	few	TRBJ1-1	TRBV20-1	TGCAGTGCTAGCTGGACAGCCGGAGGTGAAGCTTTCTTT	CSASWTAGGEAFF
-	-	TRBJ2-4	TRBV12-3/TRBV12-4	TGTGCCAGCAGTAACGAAAACAGGGTCGGCATTCAGTACTTC	CASSNENRVGIQYF
-	-	TRBJ2-5	TRBV20-1	TGCAGTGCTAGGGTCCCTTCTAGGGCCGACGGGACCCAGTACTTC	CSARVPSRADGTQYF
-	-	TRBJ2-5	TRBV5-6	TGTGCCAGCAGCGGGACTCCGGACTATCAAGAGACCCAGTACTTC	CASSGTPDYQETQYF
TRBD2	-	TRBJ2-3	TRBV7-2	TGTGCCAGCAGCTTAGTGTCTAGCGGAGGAGATACGCAGTATTTT	CASSLVSSGGDTQYF
-	-	TRBJ1-2	TRBV20-1	TGCAGTGCTAATCCCAGGACCTATGGCTACACCTTC	CSANPRTYGYTF
-	few	TRBJ1-4	TRBV7-2	TGTGCCAGCAGCTTAGCCGGACGGGAACTGTTTTTT	CASSLAGRELFF
-	-	TRBJ1-3	TRBV11-2	TGTGCCAGCAGCCGCCGCGGGACCCCCTCTGGAAACACCATATATTTT	CASSRRGTPSGNTIYF
-	-	TRBJ2-7	TRBV6-6	TGTGCCAGCACCCTTACCTCGGGACCAACTCTTTACGAGCAGTACTTC	CASTLTSGPTLYEQYF
-	-	TRBJ2-1	TRBV12-3/TRBV12-4	TGTGCCAGCAGTTTAGCCCCTCTCCCGAATGAGCAGTTCTTC	CASSLAPLPNEQFF
-	-	TRBJ1-4	TRBV7-6	TGTGCCAGCAGCGGAGGGGGATCTAATGAAAAACTGTTTTTT	CASSGGGSNEKLFF
-	few	TRBJ1-1	TRBV5-4	TGTGCCAGCAGCTTGGTGGAAGGGTACACTGAAGCTTTCTTT	CASSLVEGYTEAFF
TRBD2	-	TRBJ2-7	TRBV12-3/TRBV12-4	TGTGCCAGCAGGTGGAGCGGGAGGGCAGTCGAGCAGTACTTC	CASRWSGRAVEQYF
TRBD1	-	TRBJ2-2	TRBV7-8	TGTGCCATCTATCCGGGACAGGGGCCTTTGGCCGGGGAGCTGTTTTTT	CAIYPGQGPLAGELFF
-	few	TRBJ1-6	TRBV7-2	TGTGCCAGCAGCTTAGCCCCCTCACCCCTCCACTTT	CASSLAPSPLHF
TRBD1	-	TRBJ1-1	TRBV7-2	TGTGCCAGCAGCACTACAGGGGGCACTGAAGCTTTCTTT	CASSTTGGTEAFF
-	-	TRBJ1-1	TRBV20-1	TGCAGTGCTAGAGATCGACCACGGGGGGCTTTCTTT	CSARDRPRGAFF
-	-	TRBJ1-5	TRBV2	TGTGCCAGCAGTGAGAGTACCAATCAGCCCCAGCATTTT	CASSESTNQPQHF
-	-	TRBJ1-1	TRBV7-9	TGTGCCAGCAGCGCCAGGGATGGGGGCACTGAAGCTTTCTTT	CASSARDGGTEAFF
-	-	TRBJ2-3	TRBV18	TGTGCCAGCTCACAAACCTACAGTAGCACAGATACGCAGTATTTT	CASSQTYSSTDTQYF
-	once	TRBJ1-2	TRBV20-1	TGCAGTGCTAGAGGCGCCAGTAATGACTATGGCTACACCTTC	CSARGASNDYGYTF
-	few	TRBJ1-1	TRBV5-6	TGTGCCAGCAGATCAAGGACTTACTTAAGTTTCCGAGCTTTCTTT	CASRSRTYLSFRAFF
TRBD1	few	TRBJ1-1	TRBV7-2	TGTGCCAGCAGAACCGGGACAGGGGTTTGGGCCACTGAAGCTTTCTTT	CASRTGTGVWATEAFF
-	many	TRBJ2-1	TRBV6-1	TGTGCCAGCAGCATGACTCGTTCCAATGAGCAGTTCTTC	CASSMTRSNEQFF
TRBD1	-	TRBJ2-1	TRBV12-5	TGTGCTAGTGGTTTTCCGGGACAGGGGAGCTCCTACAATGAGCAGTTCTTC	CASGFPGQGSSYNEQFF
TRBD2	few	TRBJ2-3	TRBV12-3/TRBV12-4	TGTGCCAGCAGTCGGAGCGGGGGACCTGGGGGGACGCAGTATTTT	CASSRSGGPGGTQYF
-	-	TRBJ2-7	TRBV19	TGTGCCAGTACGGGACGGGCCGACTCCTACGAGCAGTACTTC	CASTGRADSYEQYF
-	-	TRBJ2-3	TRBV19	TGTGCCAGTAGTAAACGTCAGGCCGAAATCCCCGATACGCAGTATTTT	CASSKRQAEIPDTQYF
TRBD2	-	TRBJ2-7	TRBV7-6	TGTGCCAGCAGTGTTATAGCGGGGGAGTGGTGCGAGCAGTACTTC	CASSVIAGEWCEQYF
TRBD1	few	TRBJ1-5	TRBV6-6	TGTGCCAGCAGAAGTGGGACAGAGAATCAGCCCCAGCATTTT	CASRSGTENQPQHF
TRBD2	-	TRBJ2-1	TRBV7-2	TGTGCCAGCAACCTGATGGGGACTAGCCGCTACAATGAGCAGTTCTTC	CASNLMGTSRYNEQFF
TRBD2	-	TRBJ2-7	TRBV11-2	TGTGCCAGCCGCTTTGGAGCGGGGGTAGGCGAGCAGTACTTC	CASRFGAGVGEQYF
TRBD1	-	TRBJ2-7	TRBV7-8	TGTGCCAGCAGCCCTTCCCGTGTGGGACAGGGGGCGAAAGAGCAGTACTTC	CASSPSRVGQGAKEQYF
-	-	TRBJ2-5	TRBV14	TGTGCCAGCAGCCAAGAACGGCTGCTCCGTTGGGAGACCCAGTACTTC	CASSQERLLRWETQYF
-	-	TRBJ2-7	TRBV10-3	TGTGCCATCAGTGAATGGGCACGGACCTCGGAGGAGCAGTACTTC	CAISEWARTSEEQYF
-	few	TRBJ1-5	TRBV27	TGTGCCAGCAGACTCAGGGTCAATCAGCCCCAGCATTTT	CASRLRVNQPQHF
-	few	TRBJ1-2	TRBV3-1	TGTGCCAGCAGCCAAGACTTCGGCCTGAATGGCTACACCTTC	CASSQDFGLNGYTF
-	-	TRBJ1-1	TRBV7-9	TGTGCCAGCAGCTTAAGGGAGATTGAAGCTTTCTTT	CASSLREIEAFF
TRBD1	-	TRBJ2-5	TRBV7-9	TGTGCCAGCAGTTTAAAACAGGGGTTCGGAGAGACCCAGTACTTC	CASSLKQGFGETQYF
TRBD2	-	TRBJ2-3	TRBV20-1	TGCAGTGCCCAAGTACCTAGCGGGGGCCCTAGCACAGATACGCAGTATTTT	CSAQVPSGGPSTDTQYF
-	few	TRBJ1-1	TRBV5-1	TGCGCCAGCAGCTGGGGGGGTGGGACGAACACTGAAGCTTTCTTT	CASSWGGGTNTEAFF
-	-	TRBJ1-1	TRBV7-8	TGTGCCAGCAGCTTAAGGGACGGGAGGGGAGGCACTGAAGCTTTCTTT	CASSLRDGRGGTEAFF
TRBD1	few	TRBJ1-1	TRBV7-2	TGTGCCAGCAGGCCGGGACAGGGGAACACTGAAGCTTTCTTT	CASRPGQGNTEAFF
-	-	TRBJ2-7	TRBV2	TGTGCCAGCCAAAAAGGGGTAGCGTCCTACGAGCAGTACTTC	CASQKGVASYEQYF
TRBD2	-	TRBJ2-3	TRBV10-3	TGTGCCATCAGTGAACAGCGGGGGCCCACAGATACGCAGTATTTT	CAISEQRGPTDTQYF
-	few	TRBJ1-6	TRBV7-8	TGTGCCAGCAGACTCGGGAGTGGTTCACCCCTCCACTTT	CASRLGSGSPLHF
TRBD1	-	TRBJ1-6	TRBV2	TGTGCCAGCAGTGGGACAGGGCAACCGGGCTCACCCCTCCACTTT	CASSGTGQPGSPLHF
-	-	TRBJ1-6	TRBV19	TGTGCCAGTAAGGAAAGGCCAGATAATTCACCCCTCCACTTT	CASKERPDNSPLHF
-	-	TRBJ2-2	TRBV12-3/TRBV12-4	TGTGCCAGCAGAAGAAGGAACGGGGAGCTGTTTTTT	CASRRRNGELFF
TRBD2	once	TRBJ2-2	TRBV4-3	TGCGCCAGCAGCCAACAACCGGGACTAGCGGGACAGGCGTTTGTCGGGGAGCTGTTTTTT	CASSQQPGLAGQAFVGELFF